The 10 T cell receptor beta chains in this list originate from one sample, sequenced in a study of PD-1 blockade in classical Hodgkin lymphoma. Each and every patient relapsed after autologous stem cell transplantation, and patients got differing brentuximab vedotin exposure. Clones were read by immunoSEQ multiplex PCR, and TCRdb kept only the in-frame ones, dropping some. The sample lists about 17,000 clones, 70% to 80% occurring once. The specimen was peripheral blood mononuclear cells (PBMCs), collected at baseline. The receptors derive from a human donor with classical Hodgkin lymphoma.

This clone was seen more than once but under ten times. V is TRBV19 and J is TRBJ2-5; 9 positions agree with TRBD1. From germline, CDR1 is LNHDA and CDR2 SQIVND (reference sequence). The CDR3 length is 14 residues. With 3 bases clipped from V and 9 bases from J, the junction kept 8 bases outside the gene matches. This CDR3 reads CASSMRQGVGAQYF. CDR3 DNA: TGTGCCAGTAGTATGAGACAGGGGGTAGGGGCCCAGTACTTC.

The V and J genes are TRBV29-1 and TRBJ2-7; a possible D gene is TRBD2 (7 bases). Trimming shortened V by 0 bases and J by 5 bases, and 14 bases separated the two germline ends. The CDR3 covers 14 residues. Germline-derived CDR1 and CDR2 are SQVTM and ANQGSEA. The CDR3 spells CSVEDLGGRDEQYF. The CDR3 nucleotides read TGCAGCGTTGAAGATCTGGGGGGGCGCGACGAGCAGTACTTC.

The J gene is TRBJ1-2, the V gene TRBV2; D is ambiguous. CDR1 and CDR2 (germline): SNHLY, FYNNEI. Trimming stripped 4 bases from V and 1 base from J, with 10 bases between. CDR3 length: 14 residues. The CDR3 loop is CASSVGQVNYGYTF. The CDR3, as DNA: TGTGCCAGCAGTGTAGGTCAGGTTAACTATGGCTACACCTTC. Combining the CDR3 with reference TRBV2 and TRBJ1-2 gives the whole variable domain EPEVTQTPSHQVTQMGQEVILRCVPISNHLYFYWYRQILGQKVEFLVSFYNNEISEKSEIFDDQFSVERPDGSNFTLKIRSTKLEDSAMYFCASSVGQVNYGYTFGSGTRLTVV.

The genes are TRBV27 and TRBJ1-6; D is unresolved. CDR1 and CDR2 from the germline V gene are MNHEY and SMNVEV (reference sequence). CDR3 size: 11 residues. Trimming stripped 6 bases from V and 6 bases from J, with 3 bases between. As DNA, the CDR3 is TGTGCCAGCAGAGGTAATTCACCCCTCCACTTT. The encoded protein is CASRGNSPLHF.

This rearrangement joins TRBV5-4 to TRBJ2-1; tentatively, D is TRBD2 (6 bases). Trimming left V 4 bases short and J 0 bases short, with 14 bases between. The CDR3 runs to 16 residues. Per germline, CDR1 SGHNT and CDR2 YYREEE (reference sequence). CDR3 protein: CASSPFGLSSYNEQFF. Here the CDR3 DNA reads TGTGCCAGCAGCCCTTTTGGACTAAGCTCCTACAATGAGCAGTTCTTC.

V and J are TRBV18 and TRBJ2-5; D call uncertain. V lost 1 base, J lost 3 bases, and 0 bases lay in between. The CDR3 has 11 residues. CDR1 and CDR2 (germline): KGHSH, LQKENI. CDR3 DNA: TGTGCCAGCTCACCACAAGAGACCCAGTACTTC. It yields the protein CASSPQETQYF.

The rearrangement uses TRBV7-8 and TRBJ1-5; D remains ambiguous. CDR1 SGHVS and CDR2 FQNEAQ come from the germline V gene. There are 14 residues in the CDR3. V was cut by 1 base and J by 4 bases, with 8 bases left in between. The CDR3 DNA follows: TGTGCCAGCAGCTTAGTTCCTGCGAATCAGCCCCAGCATTTT. Encoded protein: CASSLVPANQPQHF.

The CDR3 here is CASSRGQKAYEQYF. DNA of the CDR3: TGTGCCAGCAGTAGGGGACAGAAAGCCTACGAGCAGTACTTC. The chain has TRBV6-5 and TRBJ2-7; 7 bases map to TRBD1. From germline, CDR1 is MNHEY and CDR2 SVGAGI. CDR3 length equals 14 residues. V trimming: 5 bases; J trimming: 2 bases; junction bases outside the gene matches: 6.

The chain carries TRBV6-1 and TRBJ1-2; TRBD1 agrees at 7 bases. CDR3 length: 14 residues. V lost 6 bases and J lost 7; bases outside the gene matches: 11. Germline CDR1 is MNHNS and CDR2 is SASEGT. Here the CDR3 DNA reads TGTGCCAGCAGACTGCAGCAGGGGGATAGTGGCTACACCTTC. Translated, it gives CASRLQQGDSGYTF.

This clone was recorded a few times. V usage is TRBV7-6 and J usage is TRBJ2-7, with 7 bases matching TRBD1. V trimming: 5 bases; J trimming: 1 base; junction bases outside the gene matches: 2. CDR3 size: 13 residues. Germline CDR1 SGHVS, CDR2 FNYEAQ. CDR3 sequence: CASSDRDSYEQYF. In DNA form, the CDR3 reads TGTGCCAGCAGCGACAGGGATTCCTACGAGCAGTACTTC.